The next 20 T cell receptor beta chains were all read from a single sample in a study of CD8+CD57+ T cells in acquired aplastic anemia. TCR beta VDJ and CDR3 profiles were obtained from a genomic DNA template. TCRdb used MiXCR to reprocess the reads, holding one entry per CDR3 protein. This repertoire shows around 220,000 distinct CDR3 sequences, under 55% found once; its top ten account for less than 20%. Individuals selected for sequencing had exhibited CD8+CD57+ cell expansion on flow cytometry. The sequenced sample was sorted CD4+, CD8+, or CD8+CD57+ T cells (not recorded which) from PBMCs. Receptors were obtained from a human donor with aplastic anemia.

This clonotype was seen more than once but under ten times. The V and J genes are TRBV19 and TRBJ2-2, with TRBD1 identical over 7 bases. V lost 3 bases and J lost 3; bases outside the gene matches: 10. Germline V CDR1 and CDR2: LNHDA, SQIVND (reference sequence). The CDR3 has 17 residues. This CDR3 reads CASSIRQTGDHTGELFF. For the CDR3, the DNA is TGTGCCAGTAGTATTCGGCAAACAGGGGACCACACCGGGGAGCTGTTTTTT.

The V and J genes are TRBV10-2 and TRBJ2-7; D remains unclear. Germline CDR1 is WSHSY and CDR2 is SAAADI. Trimming cost V 4 bases and J 3 bases, with 10 bases left between them. The CDR3 runs to 13 residues. The CDR3 spells CASSGVGSYEQYF. The CDR3 nucleotides are TGCGCCAGCAGTGGGGTGGGCAGCTACGAGCAGTACTTC.

This clonotype appeared a few times. The chain combines TRBV18 with TRBJ2-6, with TRBD2 identical over 8 bases. With 3 bases clipped from V and 16 bases from J, the junction kept 5 bases outside the gene matches. Looked up from germline, CDR1 is KGHSH and CDR2 is LQKENI. This CDR3 has 12 residues. CDR3 DNA sequence: TGTGCCAGCTCACCCCAACGGGGGGGACTGACTTTC. It codes for CASSPQRGGLTF.

The chain has TRBV6-5 and TRBJ2-3, with 13 bases matching TRBD2. Germline V lookup: CDR1 MNHEY, CDR2 SVGAGI. The CDR3 is made up of 15 amino acids. V lost 5 bases to trimming and J lost 1 base; unmatched junction nucleotides: 0. The CDR3 sequence: CASSGTSGGTDTQYF. CDR3 nucleotide sequence: TGTGCCAGCAGTGGGACTAGCGGGGGCACAGATACGCAGTATTTT.

J is TRBJ2-1 and V is TRBV6-4, with 15 bases lining up with TRBD2. V lost 6 bases, J lost 10 bases, and 1 base stayed unmatched. The CDR3 runs to 13 residues. The germline CDR1 and CDR2 sequences are MRHNA and SNTAGT. CDR3 sequence: CASSGLAGGEQFF. For the CDR3, the DNA is TGTGCCAGCAGCGGACTAGCGGGGGGGGAGCAGTTCTTC.

The sample holds a few counts of this clonotype. The rearrangement uses TRBV7-2 and TRBJ2-7; 8 bases map to TRBD1. Trimming took 5 bases from V and 4 from J; bases not matched to a gene: 7. This CDR3 comprises 14 residues. Germline V gives CDR1 SGHTA, CDR2 FQGNSA. This CDR3 reads CASSGSRGQYEQYF. The CDR3 coding sequence is TGTGCCAGCAGCGGTAGCAGGGGGCAGTACGAGCAGTACTTC.

The chain has TRBV29-1 and TRBJ1-1; no clear D. CDR1 and CDR2 (germline): SQVTM, ANQGSEA. Trimming pared 3 bases from V and 7 bases from J, leaving 21 bases between. This CDR3 contains 15 residues. The CDR3 nucleotides are TGCAGCGTTGAGACATGGAGACAACAAAACTTTGAAGCTTTCTTT. It is translated as CSVETWRQQNFEAFF.

Points on this clonotype: The conserved final phenylalanine or tryptophan is absent from the CDR3, which likely points to a read error. It is unclear where the CDR3 begins or ends on the DNA, so no DNA is shown, and the CDR3 is as TCRdb lists it. The CDR3 sequence: CASSVTSGGAV. The rearrangement joins TRBV9 to TRBJ1-6. Germline lookup yields CDR1 SGDLS and CDR2 YYNGEE. Including both end residues, the CDR3 is 11 amino acids long.

This clonotype was seen repeatedly, ten times or more. The V and J genes are TRBV5-1 and TRBJ2-7; D tentatively reads TRBD1 or TRBD2 (7 bases each). Trimming removed 1 base from V and 7 bases from J, with 15 bases in between. The length of the CDR3 is 14 residues. Germline V gives CDR1 SGHRS, CDR2 YFSETQ. The CDR3 DNA reads as TGCGCCAGCAGCTTGAGGGCAGGGGGGGGAGAGCAGTACTTC. Translating gives CASSLRAGGGEQYF.

The chain couples TRBV2 to TRBJ1-2; D not certain. Germline V gene lookup returns CDR1 SNHLY and CDR2 FYNNEI. The CDR3 runs to 11 residues. V lost 5 bases and J 12 bases, leaving 13 bases between the germline ends. The CDR3 region has the DNA TGTGCCAGCAGTTCTGACACAGCGGACACCTTC. It codes for CASSSDTADTF.

On this clonotype itself: With a much larger clone just one base away, this may be a read error. The V and J genes are TRBV14 and TRBJ1-1; perhaps TRBD1 as D (6 bases). The length of the CDR3 is 15 residues. The germline V gene encodes CDR1 SGHDN and CDR2 FVKESK. The V end lost 4 bases, the J end lost 5 bases, and 17 bases lay between the germline ends. CDR3: CASSPRPGARTEAFF. As DNA, the CDR3 is TGTGCCAGCAGCCCCAGACCGGGGGCGCGGACTGAAGCTTTCTTT. Based on the CDR3 plus reference TRBV14 and TRBJ1-1, the full variable domain is EAGVTQFPSHSVIEKGQTVTLRCDPISGHDNLYWYRRVMGKEIKFLLHFVKESKQDESGMPNNRFLAERTGGTYSTLKVQPAELEDSGVYFCASSPRPGARTEAFFGQGTRLTVV.

The chain couples TRBV19 to TRBJ1-2; D unclear. The CDR3 is 11 residues long. V was trimmed by 7 bases and J by 8 bases, leaving 11 bases between them. Germline values: CDR1 LNHDA, CDR2 SQIVND (reference sequence). Here the CDR3 DNA reads TGTGCCAGTATGGGTGGATCCGGCTACACCTTC. It specifies CASMGGSGYTF. The variable domain in full, with the rest retrieved from reference TRBV19 and TRBJ1-2, is DGGITQSPKYLFRKEGQNVTLSCEQNLNHDAMYWYRQDPGQGLRLIYYSQIVNDFQKGDIAEGYSVSREKKESFPLTVTSAQKNPTAFYLCASMGGSGYTFGSGTRLTVV.

This clonotype appeared a few times. A clone one base away is much larger, so this may be a read error. V and J are TRBV7-9 and TRBJ2-5; 12 nucleotides match TRBD2. CDR1 is SEHNR and CDR2 is FQNEAQ in the germline V gene (reference sequence). This CDR3 has 14 amino acids. DNA for the CDR3: TGTGTCAGCAGCCAGACTAGCGGGGGAGAGACCCAGTACTTC. This encodes CVSSQTSGGETQYF. Complete variable domain (other parts from reference TRBV7-9 and TRBJ2-5): DTGVSQNPRHKITKRGQNVTFRCDPISEHNRLYWYRQTLGQGPEFLTYFQNEAQLEKSRLLSDRFSAERPKGSFSTLEIQRTEQGDSAMYLCVSSQTSGGETQYFGPGTRLLVL.

This chain links TRBV7-2 with TRBJ1-2, with TRBD1 as a possible D gene (5 bases). The germline V and J ends were trimmed by 6 bases and 2 bases, with 13 bases remaining between them. This CDR3 comprises 14 residues. Germline V gives CDR1 SGHTA, CDR2 FQGNSA. The CDR3 is CASRGGGANYGYTF. In DNA form, the CDR3 reads TGTGCCAGCAGGGGAGGAGGGGCAAACTATGGCTACACCTTC.

There are many counts of this clonotype. This rearrangement joins TRBV20-1 to TRBJ1-5, with a tentative D call TRBD1 (6 bases). The V end was cut by 6 bases, the J end by 0 bases, with 12 bases between. Germline assignment: CDR1 DFQATT and CDR2 SNEGSKA (reference sequence). The CDR3 runs 14 residues. The CDR3 nucleotides read TGCAGTGCCCATCAGGGGTATAGCAATCAGCCCCAGCATTTT. It translates to CSAHQGYSNQPQHF.

The chain uses TRBV7-8 and TRBJ2-7; D is perhaps TRBD2 (6 bases). This CDR3 is 14 amino acids long. V lost 5 bases and J lost 3, with 14 bases in between. Germline lookup yields CDR1 SGHVS and CDR2 FQNEAQ. This CDR3 is CASSQLAGSYEQYF. Written as DNA, the CDR3 is TGTGCCAGCAGCCAATTGGCGGGAAGCTACGAGCAGTACTTC.

The rearrangement links TRBV29-1 to TRBJ1-2; 10 bases agree with TRBD1. Germline loops: CDR1 SQVTM, CDR2 ANQGSEA. Trimming took 7 bases from V and 4 from J; bases not matched to a gene: 3. CDR3 length: 12 residues. CDR3 DNA: TGCAGCGCAAGGACAGGGGGCTATGGCTACACCTTC. Translated: CSARTGGYGYTF.

Details on this clonotype: A much larger clonotype is one base distant, so this may be a read error. Lacking the conserved final phenylalanine or tryptophan, this CDR3 likely reflects a read error. V usage is TRBV7-9 and J usage is TRBJ2-1; 10 positions agree with TRBD1. The CDR3 runs 16 residues. The V and J ends lost 5 bases and 4 bases, in that order; junction bases with no gene match: 8. From germline, CDR1 is SEHNR and CDR2 FQNEAQ (reference sequence). This chain's CDR3 is CASSQKTGGYYNEQFL. The DNA of the CDR3 is TGTGCCAGCAGCCAAAAGACAGGGGGCTATTACAATGAGCAGTTCCTC.

This chain joins TRBV20-1 and TRBJ2-3; 7 bases agree with TRBD1. Germline CDR1 DFQATT, CDR2 SNEGSKA (reference sequence). This CDR3 is 15 amino acids long. J gave up 3 bases and V 6 bases, and 12 bases lay outside the gene matches. CDR3 coding DNA: TGCAGTGCCAACGGGGACAGCTCCGTAACAGATACGCAGTATTTT. Translating it yields CSANGDSSVTDTQYF.

The chain is built from TRBV7-6 and TRBJ2-2; 9 bases are shared with TRBD1. With 9 bases clipped from V and 4 bases from J, the junction kept 6 bases outside the gene matches. Germline CDR1 reads SGHVS; CDR2 reads FNYEAQ. CDR3 length: 14 residues. CDR3 amino acids: CASSDRGVTGELFF. For the CDR3, the DNA is TGTGCCAGTTCGGACAGGGGAGTCACCGGGGAGCTGTTTTTT.